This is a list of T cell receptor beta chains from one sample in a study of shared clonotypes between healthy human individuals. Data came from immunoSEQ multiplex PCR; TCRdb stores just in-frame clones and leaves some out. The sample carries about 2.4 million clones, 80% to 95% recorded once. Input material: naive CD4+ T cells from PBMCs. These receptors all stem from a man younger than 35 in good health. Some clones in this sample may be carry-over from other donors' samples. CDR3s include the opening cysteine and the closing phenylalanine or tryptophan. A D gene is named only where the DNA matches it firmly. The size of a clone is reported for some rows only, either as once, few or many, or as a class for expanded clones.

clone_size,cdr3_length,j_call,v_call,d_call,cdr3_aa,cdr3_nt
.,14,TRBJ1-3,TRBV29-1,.,CSVVQDYSGNTIYF,TGCAGCGTTGTGCAGGACTACTCTGGAAACACCATATATTTT
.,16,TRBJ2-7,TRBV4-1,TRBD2,CASSEKRLAGGLEQYF,TGCGCCAGCAGCGAAAAACGACTAGCGGGAGGGCTCGAGCAGTACTTC
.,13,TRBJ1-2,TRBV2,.,CASSDLASDGYTF,TGTGCCAGCAGTGATCTAGCGAGCGATGGCTACACCTTC
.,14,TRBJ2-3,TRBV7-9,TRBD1,CASSTGTATDTQYF,TGTGCCAGCAGCACCGGGACAGCCACAGATACGCAGTATTTT
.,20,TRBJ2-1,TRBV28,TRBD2,CASLTRGREGRVGSYNEQFF,TGTGCCTCCTTGACCCGGGGCAGAGAGGGGAGGGTTGGCTCCTACAATGAGCAGTTCTTC
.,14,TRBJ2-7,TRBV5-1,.,CASSLAPDSYEQYF,TGCGCCAGCAGCTTGGCCCCGGACTCCTACGAGCAGTACTTC
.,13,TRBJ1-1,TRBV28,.,CASAPLMNTEAFF,TGTGCCAGCGCCCCCTTAATGAACACTGAAGCTTTCTTT
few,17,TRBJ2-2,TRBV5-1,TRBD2,CASSLGRASGSGGELFF,TGCGCCAGCAGCTTGGGCCGGGCTAGCGGGAGTGGCGGGGAGCTGTTTTTT
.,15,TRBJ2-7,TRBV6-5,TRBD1,CASSGGQAHSYEQYF,TGTGCCAGCAGTGGGGGACAGGCCCACTCCTACGAGCAGTACTTC
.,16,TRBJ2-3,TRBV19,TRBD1,CASSWGDRGRTDTQYF,TGTGCCAGTAGTTGGGGCGACAGGGGGAGAACAGATACGCAGTATTTT
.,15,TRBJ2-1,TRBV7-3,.,CASSPGTASYNEQFF,TGTGCCAGCAGCCCCGGGACGGCCTCCTACAATGAGCAGTTCTTC
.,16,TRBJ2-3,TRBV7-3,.,CASSPTLRQNTDTQYF,TGTGCCAGCAGCCCGACTCTGAGACAGAACACAGATACGCAGTATTTT
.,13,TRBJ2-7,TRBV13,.,CASSLGASYEQYF,TGTGCCAGCAGCTTAGGGGCTTCCTACGAGCAGTACTTC
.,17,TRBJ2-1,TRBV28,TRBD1,CASSISLTGGIYNEQFF,TGTGCCAGCAGCATATCCTTGACAGGGGGCATCTACAATGAGCAGTTCTTC
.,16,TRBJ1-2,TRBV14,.,CASSQVADRSRGGYTF,TGTGCCAGCAGCCAAGTCGCCGACAGGTCTCGAGGGGGCTACACCTTC
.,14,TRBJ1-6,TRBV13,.,CASSRGQGNSPLHF,TGTGCCAGCAGCCGGGGGCAGGGAAATTCACCCCTCCACTTT
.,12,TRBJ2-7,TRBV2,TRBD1,CASNRGGVFHVF,TGTGCCAGCAATCGAGGGGGCGTATTTCACGTCTTC
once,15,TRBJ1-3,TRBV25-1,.,CASSEPGIAGNTIYF,TGTGCCAGCAGTGAACCCGGGATAGCTGGAAACACCATATATTTT
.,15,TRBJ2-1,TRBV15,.,CATSRGQSSYNEQFF,TGTGCCACCAGCAGAGGACAGAGCTCCTACAATGAGCAGTTCTTC
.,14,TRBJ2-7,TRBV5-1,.,CASSLEPLRYEQYF,TGCGCCAGCAGCCTAGAGCCCCTTCGCTACGAGCAGTACTTC
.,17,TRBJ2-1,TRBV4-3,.,CASSQDLGGRAYNEQFF,TGCGCCAGCAGCCAAGATCTTGGGGGAAGGGCCTACAATGAGCAGTTCTTC
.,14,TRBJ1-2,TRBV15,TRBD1,CATSRDGRGLSYTF,TGTGCCACCAGCAGAGATGGGAGGGGGCTCAGCTACACCTTC
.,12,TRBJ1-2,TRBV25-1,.,CASRVPGNGYTF,TGTGCCAGCAGGGTCCCTGGCAATGGCTACACCTTC
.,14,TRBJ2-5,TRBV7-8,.,CASSPHRWGETQYF,TGTGCCAGCAGCCCACACAGGTGGGGGGAGACCCAGTACTTC
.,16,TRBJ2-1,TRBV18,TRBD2,CASSPRTSGSRNEQFF,TGTGCCAGCTCGCCCCGGACTAGCGGGAGCAGGAATGAGCAGTTCTTC
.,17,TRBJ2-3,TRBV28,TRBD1,CASSNLQGAGGTDTQYF,TGTGCCAGCAGTAACCTACAGGGGGCAGGTGGAACAGATACGCAGTATTTT
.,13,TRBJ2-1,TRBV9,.,CASSYTPVNEQFF,TGTGCCAGCAGCTACACACCGGTGAATGAGCAGTTCTTC
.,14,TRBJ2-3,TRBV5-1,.,CASRDQGSTDTQYF,TGCGCCAGCAGAGATCAAGGATCCACAGATACGCAGTATTTT
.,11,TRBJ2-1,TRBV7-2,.,CASSLALEQFF,TGTGCCAGCAGCTTAGCTCTAGAGCAGTTCTTC
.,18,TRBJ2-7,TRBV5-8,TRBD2,CASSFLLVAGGLSYEQYF,TGTGCCAGCAGCTTTCTATTAGTAGCGGGAGGTCTCTCCTACGAGCAGTACTTC
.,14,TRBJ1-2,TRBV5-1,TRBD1,CASRPGTGPTPYTF,TGCGCCAGCCGCCCAGGGACAGGGCCGACCCCCTACACCTTC
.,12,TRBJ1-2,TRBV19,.,CATRGTNYGYTF,TGTGCCACCCGGGGGACGAACTATGGCTACACCTTC
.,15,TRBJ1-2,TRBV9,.,CASSVGESRSYGYTF,TGTGCCAGCAGCGTAGGGGAGTCCCGGAGTTATGGCTACACCTTC
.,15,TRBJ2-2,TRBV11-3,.,CASSSLRDGTGELFF,TGTGCCAGCAGTTCGCTGCGGGACGGGACCGGGGAGCTGTTTTTT
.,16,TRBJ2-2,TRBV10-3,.,CATHDPIRANTGELFF,TGTGCCACCCACGACCCAATCAGGGCCAACACCGGGGAGCTGTTTTTT
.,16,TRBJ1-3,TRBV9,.,CASSVAAVGAGNTIYF,TGTGCCAGCAGCGTAGCGGCAGTCGGGGCTGGAAACACCATATATTTT
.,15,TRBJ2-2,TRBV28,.,CASSSPGENTGELFF,TGTGCCAGCAGTTCCCCTGGCGAGAACACCGGGGAGCTGTTTTTT
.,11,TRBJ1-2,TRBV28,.,CASEKNYGYTF,TGTGCCAGCGAGAAAAACTATGGCTACACCTTC
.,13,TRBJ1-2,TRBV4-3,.,CASSQEAGHGYTF,TGCGCCAGCAGCCAAGAGGCCGGCCATGGCTACACCTTC
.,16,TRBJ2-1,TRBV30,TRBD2,CAWSVLAGGSYNEQFF,TGTGCCTGGAGTGTACTAGCGGGAGGCTCCTACAATGAGCAGTTCTTC
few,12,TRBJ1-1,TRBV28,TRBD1,CASRTTGGEAFF,TGTGCCAGCAGGACGACAGGGGGTGAAGCTTTCTTT
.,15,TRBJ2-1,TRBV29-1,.,CSVGGRDREYNEQFF,TGCAGCGTCGGGGGACGGGACAGAGAGTACAATGAGCAGTTCTTC
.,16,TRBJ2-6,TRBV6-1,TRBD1,CASSERDSSGANVLTF,TGTGCCAGCAGTGAGAGGGACAGCTCTGGGGCCAACGTCCTGACTTTC
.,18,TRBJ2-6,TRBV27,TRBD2,CASSRMGAGGSGANVLTF,TGTGCCAGCAGCCGCATGGGAGCGGGGGGCTCTGGGGCCAACGTCCTGACTTTC
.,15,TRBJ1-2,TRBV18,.,CASSPPGILDYGYTF,TGTGCCAGCTCACCACCGGGGATACTGGACTATGGCTACACCTTC
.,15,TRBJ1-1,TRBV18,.,CASSPPSVENTEAFF,TGTGCCAGCTCACCACCTTCCGTTGAGAACACTGAAGCTTTCTTT
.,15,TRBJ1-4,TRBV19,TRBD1,CASSSPGTENEKLFF,TGTGCCAGTAGTTCCCCCGGGACAGAAAATGAAAAACTGTTTTTT
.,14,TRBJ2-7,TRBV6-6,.,CASSYSRTSYEQYF,TGTGCCAGCAGTTACTCCCGGACCTCCTACGAGCAGTACTTC
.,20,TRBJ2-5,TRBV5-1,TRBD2,CASSLGRSRGAGGSGETQYF,TGCGCCAGCAGCTTGGGTCGGTCGAGAGGAGCGGGAGGGTCAGGCGAGACCCAGTACTTC
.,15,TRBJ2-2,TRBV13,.,CASSLGLGETGELFF,TGTGCCAGCAGCTTAGGCCTCGGGGAAACCGGGGAGCTGTTTTTT